This TCR beta chain emerged from a study of CD8+ T cells in alopecia areata. RNA was extracted and reverse transcribed into cDNA as the sequencing template. Measured with immunoSEQ multiplex PCR; TCRdb has only the in-frame clones, and not every one. The table has around 270,000 clones, roughly 64% seen once. A note on this clone: Other DNA variants within this sample encode the same CDR3.

This sample's treatment: oral pan-JAK inhibitor, 5-10 mg twice daily. The sequencing here drew on CD4+ T cells sorted from blood, taken at week 24, from a patient treated with tofacitinib. This TCR came from a human donor with alopecia areata.

The chain's CDR3 is CAWSVGYGYTF. In nucleotides, the CDR3 is TGTGCCTGGAGTGTAGGTTATGGCTACACCTTC. The V call is TRBV30, the J call TRBJ1-2; D unclear. V lost 0 bases to trimming and J lost 5 bases, with 4 bases between them. Germline values: CDR1 GTSNPN, CDR2 SVGIG (reference sequence). The CDR3 is made up of 11 amino acids.